This T cell receptor beta chain appears in the sequencing data of a study of cytomegalovirus exposure and HLA in healthy donors. Study-level results: Both high specificity and high sensitivity reportedly marked the classifier's diagnosis of cytomegalovirus status. Some public TCRs appeared in many individuals, while most sequences were rare. Listed as cytomegalovirus-associated were 164 TCR beta chains. In vitro assays verified that a few CMV-associated chains recognized CMV antigens specifically.

The table came from immunoSEQ multiplex PCR; TCRdb's copy has only in-frame clones and leaves some out. The sample holds under 150,000 clones, 70% to 90% seen once. V gave up 9 bases and J gave up 2 bases, with 15 bases separating them. This CDR3 comprises 14 residues. From germline, CDR1 is MNHEY and CDR2 SMNVEV (reference sequence). With regard to this clone: Its antigen is unknown.

Sequencing was done on a sample of PBMCs. The chain joins TRBV27 to TRBJ2-3; D may be TRBD1 (5 bases). The TCR sequence derives from a woman between 18 and 30 years old in good health and CMV-seronegative. CDR3 coding DNA: TGTGCCAGTACCACAGGAACATTCACAGATACGCAGTATTTT. It yields the protein CASTTGTFTDTQYF.